Presented here are 25 T cell receptor beta chains from one specimen sequenced in a study of T cells in Graves' hyperthyroidism and ophthalmopathy (dated by TCRdb to about 2019). Libraries were built with multiplex PCR. The sample was run on an Illumina HiSeq 2000. The TCR beta CDR3 regions were amplified from the RNA transcripts. The first round of RT-PCR for the TCR CDR3 was performed with the HTBI primer set and the Qiagen OneStep RT-PCR kit. TCRdb passed the public sequencing reads through fastp at Q25 and MiXCR, retaining productive beta sequences. Rows matching on CDR3 protein sequence are summarized as one entry with the most common DNA and genes. The sample table contains about 360,000 distinct CDR3 sequences; only one count was recorded for 20% to 25% of them. The ten biggest clones cover roughly 80% of the sample. Material for sequencing was blood. Receptors originate from a man aged 50 or older with Graves' hyperthyroidism.

This clonotype was picked up many times. The rearrangement joins TRBV2 to TRBJ1-1; D possibly corresponds to TRBD1 (6 bases). Germline values: CDR1 SNHLY, CDR2 FYNNEI. With 1 base removed from V and 3 bases from J, the gap between germline ends came to 9 bases. This CDR3 is built from 14 residues. The CDR3 bases are TGTGCCAGCAGTGAAGAACAGGGATACACTGAAGCTTTCTTT. The encoded protein is CASSEEQGYTEAFF.

This rearrangement joins TRBV9 to TRBJ2-2, with D possibly being TRBD1 (5 bases). Germline CDR1 SGDLS, CDR2 YYNGEE. The CDR3 spans 15 residues. V lost 0 bases and J 5 bases, leaving 11 bases between the germline ends. CDR3 loop: CASSVDRGYTGELFF. The CDR3 DNA reads as TGTGCCAGCAGCGTAGATAGGGGATATACCGGGGAGCTGTTTTTT.

The table lists this clonotype with a few counts. V and J are TRBV7-3 and TRBJ2-1; D possibly corresponds to TRBD2 (5 bases). Looked up from germline, CDR1 is SGHTA and CDR2 is FQGTGA. V was clipped by 5 bases and J by 10 bases, with 15 bases between them. The CDR3 has 13 amino acids. The CDR3 region has the DNA TGTGCCAGCAGCCCCCAGTCTTGGAGGGAGCAGTTCTTC. This encodes CASSPQSWREQFF.

The rearrangement uses TRBV2 and TRBJ2-7; TRBD2 matches at 8 bases. The CDR3 has 13 residues. Germline assignment: CDR1 SNHLY and CDR2 FYNNEI. V dropped 7 bases and J dropped 4; count of bases not matched to a gene: 6. CDR3 in amino acids: CASKIAGIYEQYF. DNA of the CDR3: TGTGCCAGCAAGATAGCGGGAATTTACGAGCAGTACTTC. The full variable domain, in which reference TRBV2 and TRBJ2-7 provide the parts outside the CDR3, is EPEVTQTPSHQVTQMGQEVILRCVPISNHLYFYWYRQILGQKVEFLVSFYNNEISEKSEIFDDQFSVERPDGSNFTLKIRSTKLEDSAMYFCASKIAGIYEQYFGPGTRLTVT.

In the case of this clonotype: Relative to the germline gene, one junction end is altered; a read error may explain this. The chain has TRBV7-7 and TRBJ2-3, with 10 bases aligning to TRBD2. Per the germline V gene, CDR1 is SSHAT and CDR2 is FNYEAQ (reference sequence). CDR3 size: 15 residues. CDR3 in amino acids: CASSVGLADTDTQYF. The CDR3 DNA reads TGTGCTAGCAGCGTAGGACTAGCGGATACAGATACGCAGTATTTT.

The rearrangement links TRBV11-2 to TRBJ2-1; 10 bases are shared with TRBD2. The trim removed 0 bases at V and 7 bases at J, leaving 6 bases unmatched. In germline, CDR1 is SGHAT, CDR2 FQNNGV. The CDR3 is 16 amino acids. CDR3 DNA sequence: TGTGCCAGCAGCTTAGATGACGCTAGCGGGAGTAATGAGCAGTTCTTC. It translates to CASSLDDASGSNEQFF.

The rearrangement joins TRBV20-1 to TRBJ2-5; TRBD2 matches 11 bases. This CDR3 contains 16 residues. The germline V gene encodes CDR1 DFQATT and CDR2 SNEGSKA (reference sequence). V dropped 2 bases and J dropped 4; count of bases not matched to a gene: 9. CDR3 amino acids: CSARKSTSGILETQYF. The CDR3 nucleotides read TGCAGTGCTAGAAAATCGACTAGCGGGATATTAGAGACCCAGTACTTC.

This clonotype was counted ten times or more. This chain connects TRBV13 to TRBJ2-7; D unresolved. The ends were cut back, 2 bases at V and 1 base at J, with 9 bases in the middle. The CDR3 sequence is 14 residues long. Germline V gene data show CDR1 as PRHDT and CDR2 as FYEKMQ (reference sequence). The CDR3 here is CASSLIRMSYEQYF. CDR3 DNA: TGTGCCAGCAGCTTAATTCGGATGTCCTACGAGCAGTACTTC.

The chain employs TRBV7-2 and TRBJ2-6; D may be TRBD2 (6 bases). V lost 0 bases and J 2 bases, leaving 11 bases between the germline ends. Germline V gene sequence: CDR1 SGHTA, CDR2 FQGNSA. The CDR3 loop spans 17 amino acids. In nucleotides, the CDR3 is TGTGCCAGCAGCTTAGCTGCGGGGAACCCTGGGGCCAACGTCCTGACTTTC. Protein sequence: CASSLAAGNPGANVLTF.

This clonotype has at least ten counts. DNA of the CDR3: TGTGCCAGCAGTTACCCAGCGGATTATACGCAGTATTTT. It translates to CASSYPADYTQYF. The chain couples TRBV6-5 to TRBJ2-3, with D tentatively TRBD2 (5 bases). The germline V gene has CDR1 MNHEY and CDR2 SVGAGI. Trimming cost V 2 bases and J 7 bases, with 10 bases left between them. The CDR3 is made up of 13 amino acids.

In its sample, this clonotype was seen many times. The chain joins TRBV30 to TRBJ2-1; TRBD1 agrees at 7 bases. Germline trimming cut 4 bases from V and 4 bases from J; bases unmatched to any gene: 7. The CDR3 is 14 amino acids. Germline lookup yields CDR1 GTSNPN and CDR2 SVGIG (reference sequence). The CDR3 sequence: CAWTKGQSYNEQFF. The CDR3 nucleotides read TGTGCCTGGACAAAGGGACAGAGTTACAATGAGCAGTTCTTC.

The table lists this clonotype with many counts. For the CDR3, the DNA is TGTGCCAGCACCCCAGGGGCCGAGAACGAGCAGTACTTC. It translates to CASTPGAENEQYF. This chain uses TRBV7-9 with TRBJ2-7; possibly TRBD1 for D (6 bases). CDR3 length equals 13 residues. V was pared by 7 bases and J by 5 bases, with 15 bases between. In germline, CDR1 is SEHNR, CDR2 FQNEAQ (reference sequence).

The gene calls are TRBV6-5 and TRBJ1-2; possible D gene TRBD1, 5 bases. Germline-derived CDR1 and CDR2 are MNHEY and SVGAGI. CDR3 length equals 15 residues. The V gene lost 2 bases and the J gene lost 4 bases, with 14 bases spanning the gap. The CDR3 here is CASSYIRRGSYGYTF. The CDR3 DNA reads as TGTGCCAGCAGTTACATAAGACGGGGGTCCTATGGCTACACCTTC.

Ten or more counts support this clonotype. This sequence joins TRBV11-2 and TRBJ2-1; the D gene is possibly TRBD1 (6 bases). The CDR3 sequence is 14 residues long. The V end was cut by 5 bases, the J end by 9 bases, with 17 bases between. Germline assignment: CDR1 SGHAT and CDR2 FQNNGV. CDR3 sequence reads: CASSHSTGFAEQFF. The CDR3, as DNA: TGTGCCAGCAGCCACAGTACAGGGTTCGCTGAGCAGTTCTTC.

The chain links TRBV11-2 to TRBJ2-1, with unresolved D. Looked up from germline, CDR1 is SGHAT and CDR2 is FQNNGV. Trimming shortened V by 1 base and J by 8 bases, and 9 bases separated the two germline ends. The CDR3 is made up of 13 amino acids. The CDR3 region has the DNA TGTGCCAGCAGCTTAGTTATGGTAGATGAGCAGTTCTTC. Translation gives CASSLVMVDEQFF.

This clonotype was seen a few times. This chain joins TRBV19 and TRBJ1-5; perhaps TRBD1 as D (6 bases). There are 13 residues in the CDR3. Germline-derived CDR1 and CDR2 are LNHDA and SQIVND (reference sequence). Trimming took 7 bases from V and 7 from J, leaving 14 bases between them. The CDR3 reads CASKDLRGQPQHF. The CDR3 coding sequence is TGTGCCAGTAAAGACCTCAGGGGCCAGCCCCAGCATTTT.

The genes are TRBV5-1 and TRBJ2-5, with 10 positions matching TRBD2. The germline gives CDR1 SGHRS, CDR2 YFSETQ. Unmatched junction bases numbered 8, after V lost 4 bases and J lost 5 bases. This CDR3 region has 15 residues. The CDR3 DNA is TGCGCCAGCAGCCTCCTAGCGGGAGTCGGGGAGACCCAGTACTTC. Its translation is CASSLLAGVGETQYF.

This clonotype was detected a few times. The rearrangement uses TRBV27 and TRBJ1-2; a possible D gene is TRBD1 (5 bases). There are 13 residues in the CDR3. The V gene's germline CDR1 is MNHEY and CDR2 SMNVEV (reference sequence). Trimming cost V 2 bases and J 7 bases, with 11 bases left between them. The CDR3 nucleotides are TGTGCCAGCAGTTTAGGAGGGGCCAGTGGCTACACCTTC. It specifies CASSLGGASGYTF.

This clonotype was detected only a few times. This chain uses TRBV20-1 with TRBJ1-3; D unresolved. Trimming took 3 bases from V and 0 from J, leaving 6 bases between them. Looked up from germline, CDR1 is DFQATT and CDR2 is SNEGSKA (reference sequence). The length of the CDR3 is 13 residues. In DNA, the CDR3 is TGCAGTGCTAGTTGGCCCTCTGGAAACACCATATATTTT. Protein sequence: CSASWPSGNTIYF.

The chain combines TRBV20-1 with TRBJ2-1; D gene uncertain. This CDR3 has 15 residues. Germline V gives CDR1 DFQATT, CDR2 SNEGSKA (reference sequence). With 3 bases removed from V and 4 bases from J, the gap between germline ends came to 16 bases. The CDR3 DNA reads as TGCAGTGCTAGGGGCCTGCGTAGTCTATACAATGAGCAGTTCTTC. Translated: CSARGLRSLYNEQFF.

This chain joins TRBV14 and TRBJ2-7, with D perhaps TRBD2 (5 bases). The CDR3 has 15 amino acids. Trimming cost V 5 bases and J 4 bases, with 18 bases left between them. Looked up from germline, CDR1 is SGHDN and CDR2 is FVKESK. CDR3 in DNA: TGTGCCAGCAGCACCCGGACCAAAGAGGGTTACGAGCAGTACTTC. This codes for CASSTRTKEGYEQYF.

The sample holds many counts of this clonotype. The chain is built from TRBV28 and TRBJ2-7, with TRBD2 as a possible D gene (6 bases). V was trimmed by 7 bases and J by 4 bases, leaving 14 bases between them. The germline CDR1 and CDR2 sequences are MDHEN and SYDVKM. This CDR3 contains 13 residues. The CDR3 region is CASTGGGFYEQYF. In nucleotides, the CDR3 is TGTGCCAGCACGGGTGGGGGGTTTTACGAGCAGTACTTC.

The rearrangement uses TRBV6-1 and TRBJ1-2; D not certain. The germline CDR1 and CDR2 sequences are MNHNS and SASEGT. Trimming removed 5 bases at V and 2 bases at J, with 9 bases between. The CDR3 has 13 amino acids. Here the CDR3 reads CASSSRPNYGYTF. CDR3 nucleotide sequence: TGTGCCAGCAGTTCGAGACCGAACTATGGCTACACCTTC.

Here the CDR3 reads CASSLPGPGAQYF. The DNA of the CDR3 is TGTGCCAGCAGCCTGCCGGGGCCAGGGGCCCAGTACTTC. The V call is TRBV5-6, the J call TRBJ2-5; D might be TRBD1 (6 bases). This CDR3 is 13 amino acids long. V was clipped by 4 bases and J by 9 bases, with 16 bases between them. The germline gives CDR1 SGHDT, CDR2 YYEEEE.

The CDR3 sequence: CSVEARGRGGEQYF. CDR3 nucleotides: TGCAGCGTTGAAGCTAGGGGGAGAGGTGGCGAGCAGTACTTC. The J gene is TRBJ2-7, the V gene TRBV29-1, with D perhaps TRBD1 (6 bases). V was pared by 1 base and J by 6 bases, with 16 bases between. This CDR3 has 14 amino acids. CDR1 is SQVTM and CDR2 is ANQGSEA in the germline V gene.